This T cell receptor (beta chain) derives from a study of T cell responses to AZD1222 COVID-19 vaccine. Findings and caveats of the study: Clonal diversity was possibly underestimated, and the donors were mostly white British, with more females. With two AZD1222 doses given, Spike-specific TCR breadth and depth both rose. Spike-wide coverage was observed for vaccine-associated CD4 TCRs, with dominant responses at 160-218 and 743-854. Per reports, nearly half of all spike-specific TCRs target regions that are unmutated in variants.

Sequenced by immunoSEQ multiplex PCR; TCRdb stores in-frame clones only, minus some. The profile covers 150,000 to 200,000 clones, with approximately 90% appearing a single time and less than 3% taken by the ten largest. As for this clone: Its target is unknown.

CDR1 SGHAT and CDR2 FQNNGV come from the germline V gene. V shed 0 bases and J 6 bases; nucleotides not matched to a gene: 15. The CDR3 consists of 19 residues. This receptor was taken from an adult in good health. This specimen was peripheral blood, taken on day 0 of AZD1222 vaccination. This chain joins TRBV11-2 and TRBJ2-2; 8 nucleotides align to TRBD1. CDR3 sequence reads: CASSLDSLGQGPVAGELFF. Written as DNA, the CDR3 is TGTGCCAGCAGCTTAGATTCCTTAGGACAGGGACCAGTCGCCGGGGAGCTGTTTTTT.